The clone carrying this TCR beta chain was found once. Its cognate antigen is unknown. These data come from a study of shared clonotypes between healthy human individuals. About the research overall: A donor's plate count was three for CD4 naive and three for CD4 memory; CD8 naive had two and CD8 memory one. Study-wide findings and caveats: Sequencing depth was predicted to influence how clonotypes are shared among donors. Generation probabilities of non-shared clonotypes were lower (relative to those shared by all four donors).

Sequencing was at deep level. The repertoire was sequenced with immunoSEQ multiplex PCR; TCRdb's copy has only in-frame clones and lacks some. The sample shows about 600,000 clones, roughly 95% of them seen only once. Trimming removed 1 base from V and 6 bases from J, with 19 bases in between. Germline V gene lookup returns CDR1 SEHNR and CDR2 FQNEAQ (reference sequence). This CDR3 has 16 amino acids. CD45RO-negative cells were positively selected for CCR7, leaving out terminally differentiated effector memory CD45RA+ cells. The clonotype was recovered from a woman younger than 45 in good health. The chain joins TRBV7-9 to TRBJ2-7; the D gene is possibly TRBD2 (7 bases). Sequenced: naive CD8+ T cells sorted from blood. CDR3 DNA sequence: TGTGCCAGCAGCTTAGGGGGGGCGGGAGCCCTCCTCGAGCAGTACTTC. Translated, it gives CASSLGGAGALLEQYF.